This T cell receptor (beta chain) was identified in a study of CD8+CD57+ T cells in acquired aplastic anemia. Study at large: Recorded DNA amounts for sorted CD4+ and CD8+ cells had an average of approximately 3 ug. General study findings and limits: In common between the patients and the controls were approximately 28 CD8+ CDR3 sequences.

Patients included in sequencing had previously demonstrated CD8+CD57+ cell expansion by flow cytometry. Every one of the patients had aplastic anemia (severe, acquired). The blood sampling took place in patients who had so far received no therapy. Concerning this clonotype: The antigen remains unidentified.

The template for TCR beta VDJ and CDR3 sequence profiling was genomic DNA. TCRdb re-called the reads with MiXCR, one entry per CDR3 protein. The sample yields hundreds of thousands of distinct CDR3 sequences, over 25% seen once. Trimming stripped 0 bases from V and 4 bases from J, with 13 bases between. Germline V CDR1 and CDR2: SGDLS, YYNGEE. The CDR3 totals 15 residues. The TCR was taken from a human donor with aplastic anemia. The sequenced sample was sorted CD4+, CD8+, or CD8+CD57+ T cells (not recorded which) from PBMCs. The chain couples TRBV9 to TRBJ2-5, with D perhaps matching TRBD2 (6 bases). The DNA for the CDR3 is TGTGCCAGCAGCGTAGTAGGGACCGGGGGAGAGACCCAGTACTTC. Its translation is CASSVVGTGGETQYF.